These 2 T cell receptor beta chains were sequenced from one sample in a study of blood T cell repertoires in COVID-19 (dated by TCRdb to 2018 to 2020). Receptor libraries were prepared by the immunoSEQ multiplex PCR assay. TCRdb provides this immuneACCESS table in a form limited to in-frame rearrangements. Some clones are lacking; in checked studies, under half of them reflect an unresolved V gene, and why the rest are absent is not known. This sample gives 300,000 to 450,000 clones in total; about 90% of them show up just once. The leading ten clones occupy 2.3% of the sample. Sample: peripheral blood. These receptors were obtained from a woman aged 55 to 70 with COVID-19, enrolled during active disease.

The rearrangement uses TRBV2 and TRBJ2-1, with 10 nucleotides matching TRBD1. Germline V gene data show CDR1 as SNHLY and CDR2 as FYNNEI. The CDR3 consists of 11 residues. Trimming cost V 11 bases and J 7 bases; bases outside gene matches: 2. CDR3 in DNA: TGTGCCGGGGGACAGGGGAATGAGCAGTTCTTC. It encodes CAGGQGNEQFF.

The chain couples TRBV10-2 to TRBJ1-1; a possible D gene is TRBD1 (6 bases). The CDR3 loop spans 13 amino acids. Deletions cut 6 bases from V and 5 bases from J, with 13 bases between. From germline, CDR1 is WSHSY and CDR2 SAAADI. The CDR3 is CASRTDSGTEAFF. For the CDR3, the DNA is TGCGCCAGCAGGACGGACAGTGGTACTGAAGCTTTCTTT.